A single sample gave rise to the 7 T cell receptor beta chains below, sequenced in a study of OX40 agonist ivuxolimab in advanced cancers. The receptor library was made with the immunoSEQ multiplex PCR assay. Drawn from immuneACCESS, this table holds only the in-frame rearrangements with V and J called that TCRdb kept. Clones are partly lost; checked studies trace under half to an unresolved V gene and leave the rest unexplained. The sample contains 65,000 to 90,000 clones, around nine tenths of them found a single time. The ten largest account for roughly 0.68% of the sample. The specimen comprised CD4+ or CD8+ T cells sorted from blood, sampled in a trial of the OX40 agonist ivuxolimab. All receptors derive from an adult with an advanced solid tumor such as melanoma, head and neck, liver or kidney cancer.

This clone was picked up one time. CDR3 DNA: TGTGCCACCACATCCGAACTAGCGAGGACAGATACGCAGTATTTT. It specifies CATTSELARTDTQYF. The chain carries TRBV15 and TRBJ2-3; TRBD2 matches at 7 bases. The CDR3 has 15 amino acids. Germline V gives CDR1 LNHNV, CDR2 YYDKDF (reference sequence). V was pared by 7 bases and J by 3 bases, with 10 bases of the junction left unmatched.

This clone was seen a single time. This chain connects TRBV28 to TRBJ2-1, with TRBD2 matching 9 bases. J lost 7 bases, V lost 7 bases, and 14 bases had no gene match. CDR3 length: 16 amino acids. The germline CDR1 and CDR2 sequences are MDHEN and SYDVKM. The CDR3 nucleotides read TGTGCCAGCACCAGGAGGGTGGTTAGCGGGAGTAATGAGCAGTTCTTC. Its protein is CASTRRVVSGSNEQFF. Using reference TRBV28 and TRBJ2-1 for the parts outside the CDR3, the full variable domain is DVKVTQSSRYLVKRTGEKVFLECVQDMDHENMFWYRQDPGLGLRLIYFSYDVKMKEKGDIPEGYSVSREKKERFSLILESASTNQTSMYLCASTRRVVSGSNEQFFGPGTRLTVL.

This clone was observed once. The chain uses TRBV28 and TRBJ1-4, with D unclear. Germline V gene lookup returns CDR1 MDHEN and CDR2 SYDVKM. Trimming took off 10 bases at V and 8 bases at J, with 17 bases between the two ends. CDR3 size: 13 residues. CDR3 residues: CATLGELSEKLFF. The CDR3 DNA reads as TGTGCCACCCTTGGGGAACTGTCGGAAAAACTGTTTTTT.

This chain connects TRBV30 to TRBJ2-7; 7 bases are shared with TRBD1. The CDR3 loop spans 15 amino acids. With 5 bases clipped from V and 0 bases from J, the junction kept 10 bases outside the gene matches. Germline CDR1 GTSNPN, CDR2 SVGIG (reference sequence). The chain's CDR3 is CAWLGNRGRSYEQYF. In nucleotides, the CDR3 is TGTGCCTGGCTAGGAAACAGGGGCCGCTCCTACGAGCAGTACTTC.

This rearrangement joins TRBV6-4 to TRBJ1-5; D is undetermined. There are 14 residues in the CDR3. Germline V gene data show CDR1 as MRHNA and CDR2 as SNTAGT. The V end was cut by 2 bases, the J end by 0 bases, with 5 bases between. The CDR3 DNA reads TGTGCCAGCAGTGACGGGAATAGCAATCAGCCCCAGCATTTT. Its translation: CASSDGNSNQPQHF.

The J gene is TRBJ2-1, the V gene TRBV28; 7 nucleotides line up with TRBD2. With V trimmed by 4 bases and J by 13 bases, 7 bases remained unmatched. Per the germline V gene, CDR1 is MDHEN and CDR2 is SYDVKM. This CDR3 has 12 amino acids. CDR3 loop: CASSSAGVRQFF. The CDR3, as DNA: TGTGCCAGCAGTTCTGCGGGGGTCCGACAGTTCTTC.

This chain joins TRBV7-9 and TRBJ2-7; D might be TRBD1 (6 bases). V dropped 5 bases and J dropped 5 bases, with 16 bases sitting between them. CDR3 size: 14 residues. Germline values: CDR1 SEHNR, CDR2 FQNEAQ (reference sequence). The CDR3 protein is CASSGQDRRDEQYF. DNA for the CDR3: TGTGCCAGCAGCGGTCAAGACAGGCGTGACGAGCAGTACTTC.